This T cell receptor beta chain appears in the sequencing data of a study of blood T cells in healthy people across ages. General study findings and limits: As naive T cell percentage varied, TCR beta diversity correlated strongly with it. Estimates drawn from one million T cells were deemed to understate diversity.

V shed 4 bases, J shed 0 bases, and the junction held 9 bases outside the gene matches. CDR3 length equals 17 residues. For the second PCR, which ran for roughly 6 to 12 cycles, a sample-barcoded 5' primer and a J-beta primer mix were used. With 12 random nucleotides, a template-switch adaptor tagged each individual cDNA molecule. MiXCR was run by TCRdb on the 5' RACE reads, yielding one entry per CDR3 protein. The sample contains over 1,500,000 distinct CDR3 sequences, just under 50% of which appear only once. Concerning this clonotype: Antigen: not known.

Sequencing used blood. The source is a woman aged 35 to 49 in good health. The chain is built from TRBV12-3 or TRBV12-4 and TRBJ2-3; 8 positions match TRBD2. In DNA form, the CDR3 reads TGTGCCAGCAGTTGGGTAGGAACGGGGGGGAGCACAGATACGCAGTATTTT. The encoded protein is CASSWVGTGGSTDTQYF.